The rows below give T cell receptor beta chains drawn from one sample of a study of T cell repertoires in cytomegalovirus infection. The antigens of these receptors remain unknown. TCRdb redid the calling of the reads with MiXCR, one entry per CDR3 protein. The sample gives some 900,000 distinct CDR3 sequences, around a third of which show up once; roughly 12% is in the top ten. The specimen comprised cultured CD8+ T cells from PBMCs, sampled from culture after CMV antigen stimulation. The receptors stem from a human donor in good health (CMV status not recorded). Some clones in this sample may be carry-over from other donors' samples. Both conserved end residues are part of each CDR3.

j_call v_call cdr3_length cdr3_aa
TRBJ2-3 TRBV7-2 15 CASRLEEYGTDTQYF
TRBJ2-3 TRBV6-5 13 CASIATDTDTQYF
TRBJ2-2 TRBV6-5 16 CASSYSGQGWPGELFF
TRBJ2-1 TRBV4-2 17 CASSQRTRTSSYNEQFF
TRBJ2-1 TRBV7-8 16 CASSRLVGGKGNEQFF
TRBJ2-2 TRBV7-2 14 CASSITGGTGELFF
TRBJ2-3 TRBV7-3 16 CASSSLQGTGTDTQYF
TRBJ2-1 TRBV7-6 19 CASSLYPSGGGVWDNEQFF
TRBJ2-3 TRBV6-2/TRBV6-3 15 CASSPLQDSTDTQYF
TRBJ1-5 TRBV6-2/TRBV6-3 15 CASSYDLPREQPQHF
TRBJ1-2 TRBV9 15 CASSPRRGSNYGYTF
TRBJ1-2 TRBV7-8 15 CASSLGRPRNYGYTF
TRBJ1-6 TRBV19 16 CASSSHRGPPVSPLHF
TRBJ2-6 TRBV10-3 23 CAISEFIRQAQSSTTPGANVLTF
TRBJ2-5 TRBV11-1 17 CASSYSLAGGTQETQYF